A single sample is the source of the 26 T cell receptor beta chains below, sequenced in a study of blood T cell repertoires in COVID-19. Method: immunoSEQ multiplex PCR; TCRdb's copy keeps in-frame clones and lacks some. The sample lists about 150,000 clones, about four fifths occurring once. The sequencing input was peripheral blood. Source of these receptors: a man in his fifties or sixties with acute or convalescent COVID-19.

This clone appeared a few times. In DNA, the CDR3 is TGTGCCAGCAGGGAGACAGGGGGCAGTGGAAACACCATATATTTT. The encoded protein is CASRETGGSGNTIYF. This chain links TRBV5-4 with TRBJ1-3, with 10 bases aligning to TRBD1. The ends lost 5 bases at V and 3 bases at J; junction bases unmatched: 5. This CDR3 region has 15 residues. Per the germline V gene, CDR1 is SGHNT and CDR2 is YYREEE (reference sequence).

The chain combines TRBV4-3 with TRBJ2-3; 8 positions match TRBD2. Per germline, CDR1 LGHNA and CDR2 YSLEER. Unmatched junction bases numbered 15, after V lost 3 bases and J lost 4 bases. The CDR3 extends over 18 amino acids. As DNA, the CDR3 is TGCGCCAGCAGCCAGGCCGCGCCGGTAGCGGGGAGCTCAGATACGCAGTATTTT. Residues: CASSQAAPVAGSSDTQYF.

This chain joins TRBV27 and TRBJ2-1; D gene unclear. The V and J ends lost 0 bases and 7 bases respectively, with 16 bases between them. Germline values: CDR1 MNHEY, CDR2 SMNVEV (reference sequence). The CDR3 has 16 amino acids. The CDR3 bases are TGTGCCAGCAGTTTATCGGCTGTCTGGGCTGGTAATGAGCAGTTCTTC. Translated: CASSLSAVWAGNEQFF.

This rearrangement joins TRBV6-5 to TRBJ2-5; 8 bases match TRBD2. The CDR3 extends over 14 amino acids. J gave up 4 bases and V 2 bases, and 3 bases lay outside the gene matches. Germline CDR1 MNHEY, CDR2 SVGAGI. CDR3 DNA sequence: TGTGCCAGCAGTTACCTCCGGGGGGGAGAGACCCAGTACTTC. It is translated as CASSYLRGGETQYF.

The rearrangement uses TRBV5-6 and TRBJ2-3; no clear D gene. CDR1 SGHDT and CDR2 YYEEEE come from the germline V gene. V was clipped by 1 base and J by 4 bases, with 10 bases between them. The CDR3 covers 14 residues. The CDR3: CASSLIEVADTQYF. CDR3 DNA sequence: TGTGCCAGCAGCTTGATAGAGGTCGCAGATACGCAGTATTTT.

The rearrangement links TRBV6-2 or TRBV6-3 to TRBJ2-5, with D unresolved. This CDR3 is built from 13 residues. The germline gives CDR1 MNHEY, CDR2 SVGEGT. V lost 2 bases to trimming and J lost 7 bases, with 11 bases between them. Here the CDR3 DNA reads TGTGCCAGCAGTTACCCCGGTCCCCGGACCCAGTACTTC. Translated: CASSYPGPRTQYF.

V usage is TRBV19 and J usage is TRBJ1-1, with unresolved D. Trimming cost V 6 bases and J 2 bases, with 4 bases left between them. Germline CDR1 is LNHDA and CDR2 is SQIVND (reference sequence). The CDR3 runs to 11 residues. CDR3 coding DNA: TGTGCCAGTAGCGTCAACACTGAAGCTTTCTTT. Encoded protein: CASSVNTEAFF.

V and J are TRBV7-9 and TRBJ2-3, with D possibly matching TRBD2 (5 bases). Looked up from germline, CDR1 is SEHNR and CDR2 is FQNEAQ (reference sequence). Trimming cost V 0 bases and J 9 bases, with 10 bases left between them. The CDR3 has 13 residues. The chain's CDR3 is CASSLATSSTQYF. The DNA for the CDR3 is TGTGCCAGCAGCTTAGCGACATCTAGCACGCAGTATTTT.

The rearrangement joins TRBV24-1 to TRBJ1-2, with D unclear. This CDR3 spans 12 amino acids. Germline V gives CDR1 KGHDR, CDR2 SFDVKD. The ends were cut back, 9 bases at V and 3 bases at J, with 10 bases in the middle. CDR3 coding DNA: TGTGCCACCGGAATCGGGGACTATGGCTACACCTTC. This sequence encodes CATGIGDYGYTF.

The chain joins TRBV7-2 to TRBJ1-6, with 9 bases that match TRBD1. Trimming cost V 5 bases and J 7 bases; bases outside gene matches: 6. Germline V lookup: CDR1 SGHTA, CDR2 FQGNSA. This CDR3 comprises 15 residues. The CDR3 DNA reads TGTGCCAGCAGCAAGGACAGGGGTCGAAATTCACCCCTCCACTTT. This translates into CASSKDRGRNSPLHF.

The count of this clone is one. CDR3 sequence (DNA): TGTGCCAGCAGCGCCTCCGGACAGGGGAACAATGAGCAGTTCTTC. It is translated as CASSASGQGNNEQFF. The chain carries TRBV9 and TRBJ2-1, with 9 positions matching TRBD1. The CDR3 has 15 amino acids. Germline V CDR1 and CDR2: SGDLS, YYNGEE. Trimming cost V 3 bases and J 5 bases; bases outside gene matches: 6.

The CDR3 DNA follows: TGTGCCACCAGTGATTCCGGGACAGGGGCCTACGAGCAGTACTTC. It translates to CATSDSGTGAYEQYF. The chain links TRBV24-1 to TRBJ2-7, with 10 bases aligning to TRBD1. Losses at the gene ends were 2 bases for V and 2 bases for J; bases not matched to a gene: 2. The CDR3 loop spans 15 amino acids. The germline V gene has CDR1 KGHDR and CDR2 SFDVKD.

This chain uses TRBV28 with TRBJ1-6; 8 positions agree with TRBD1. The V gene's germline CDR1 is MDHEN and CDR2 SYDVKM. The CDR3 runs to 15 residues. After removal of 3 bases from V and 7 bases from J, the junction contained 5 bases not matched to a gene. This CDR3 is CASSFPGTGNSPLHF. CDR3 in DNA: TGTGCCAGCAGTTTCCCAGGGACAGGCAATTCACCCCTCCACTTT.

V is TRBV6-2 or TRBV6-3 and J is TRBJ1-5, with D maybe TRBD1 (5 bases). The CDR3 spans 15 residues. V lost 3 bases to trimming and J lost 4 bases, with 13 bases between them. Germline CDR1 reads MNHEY; CDR2 reads SVGEGT. The CDR3 region has the DNA TGTGCCAGCAGTTATCACCAGGGTGGGAATCAGCCCCAGCATTTT. Translation: CASSYHQGGNQPQHF.

This clone was seen more than once but under ten times. This chain uses TRBV6-5 with TRBJ2-6, with TRBD1 as a possible D gene (7 bases). In germline, CDR1 is MNHEY, CDR2 SVGAGI. CDR3 length equals 15 residues. Trimming removed 11 bases from V and 1 base from J, with 15 bases in between. For the CDR3, the DNA is TGTGCCGCCCAGGGGGGAGTGTCTGGGGCCAACGTCCTGACTTTC. Its translation is CAAQGGVSGANVLTF.

In this sample, this clone turned up a few times. The J gene is TRBJ2-5, the V gene TRBV7-3; 12 bases align to TRBD2. This CDR3 is built from 15 residues. Germline V gives CDR1 SGHTA, CDR2 FQGTGA. Losses at the gene ends were 3 bases for V and 5 bases for J; bases not matched to a gene: 4. CDR3 DNA sequence: TGTGCCAGCAGCTTCCATGGGACTAGCGGGGAGACCCAGTACTTC. Translated: CASSFHGTSGETQYF. The full variable domain, completed using reference TRBV7-3 and TRBJ2-5, is GAGVSQTPSNKVTEKGKYVELRCDPISGHTALYWYRQSLGQGPEFLIYFQGTGAADDSGLPNDRFFAVRPEGSVSTLKIQRTERGDSAVYLCASSFHGTSGETQYFGPGTRLLVL.

V and J are TRBV4-1 and TRBJ2-2, with 9 bases aligning to TRBD2. Germline-derived CDR1 and CDR2 are MGHRA and YSYEKL. CDR3 size: 17 residues. Germline trimming cut 3 bases from V and 5 bases from J; bases unmatched to any gene: 10. CDR3 nucleotide sequence: TGCGCCAGCAGCCAGGGTAGCGGGGGCCTTGGGACCGGGGAGCTGTTTTTT. It is translated as CASSQGSGGLGTGELFF.

The chain uses TRBV7-2 and TRBJ1-5; a possible D gene is TRBD1 (5 bases). Between the trimmed V and J ends, which lost 5 bases and 7 bases, there was a span of 12 bases. Germline assignment: CDR1 SGHTA and CDR2 FQGNSA. The CDR3 loop spans 13 amino acids. CDR3 DNA: TGTGCCAGCAGCCCCAGGGTAGGCCAGCCCCAGCATTTT. Its translation: CASSPRVGQPQHF.

The gene calls are TRBV3-1 (or the pseudogene TRBV3-2) and TRBJ1-4; 8 positions agree with TRBD1. This CDR3 spans 17 amino acids. From germline, CDR1 is LGHDT and CDR2 YNNKEL (reference sequence). V was clipped by 2 bases and J by 8 bases; unmatched bases: 13. DNA of the CDR3: TGTGCCAGCAGCCAATTGGAACTATCCTGGACAGGGGAAAAACTGTTTTTT. It codes for CASSQLELSWTGEKLFF.

The chain recombines TRBV19 with TRBJ2-1; TRBD1 matches at 10 bases. After removal of 7 bases from V and 8 bases from J, the junction contained 8 bases not matched to a gene. This CDR3 contains 14 residues. CDR1 LNHDA and CDR2 SQIVND come from the germline V gene (reference sequence). The CDR3 sequence is CASKLGQGRDEQFF. For the CDR3, the DNA is TGTGCCAGTAAATTGGGACAGGGGAGAGATGAGCAGTTCTTC.

This clone showed up just once. The chain has TRBV2 and TRBJ2-5, with 8 bases fitting TRBD2. CDR1 is SNHLY and CDR2 is FYNNEI in the germline V gene. The CDR3 has 13 residues. Trimming removed 3 bases from V and 3 bases from J; junction bases left unmatched: 0. CDR3 nucleotide sequence: TGTGCCAGCAGTGATAGCGGGGAAGAGACCCAGTACTTC. Translating it yields CASSDSGEETQYF.

The chain couples TRBV4-2 to TRBJ1-1; D is perhaps TRBD1 (6 bases). Trimming stripped 4 bases from V and 6 bases from J, with 18 bases between. The length of the CDR3 is 15 residues. Germline-derived CDR1 and CDR2 are LGHNA and YNFKEQ. CDR3 DNA: TGTGCCAGCAGCCCCGACACAGGGCGAGAATCTGAAGCTTTCTTT. As protein: CASSPDTGRESEAFF.

The gene calls are TRBV7-2 and TRBJ2-2; 9 bases fit TRBD2. The CDR3 is 16 amino acids. With 2 bases clipped from V and 5 bases from J, the junction kept 6 bases outside the gene matches. Germline-derived CDR1 and CDR2 are SGHTA and FQGNSA. As DNA, the CDR3 is TGTGCCAGCAGCTTATCGGGCGGGAGGGGGACCGGGGAGCTGTTTTTT. Amino acids: CASSLSGGRGTGELFF.

The J gene is TRBJ1-2, the V gene TRBV11-3; tentative D call: TRBD1 (6 bases). Looked up from germline, CDR1 is SGHNT and CDR2 is YENEEA. Trimming stripped 1 base from V and 7 bases from J, with 19 bases between. The CDR3 runs to 16 residues. The CDR3 DNA follows: TGTGCCAGCAGCTTAGGCAACCAGGGGTCTGCGGGTGGCTACACCTTC. Protein: CASSLGNQGSAGGYTF.

The count of this clone is one. V usage is TRBV2 and J usage is TRBJ2-7; perhaps TRBD1 as D (6 bases). The CDR3 spans 13 residues. V lost 7 bases to trimming and J lost 2 bases, with 12 bases between them. Germline CDR1 is SNHLY and CDR2 is FYNNEI. The CDR3 coding sequence is TGTGCCAGCACCCTAGGGGGACCCTACGAGCAGTACTTC. Protein sequence: CASTLGGPYEQYF.

As for this clone: A junction boundary mismatches the germline segment, possibly from a read error. The chain has TRBV24-1 and TRBJ2-1, with 11 positions matching TRBD2. CDR1 and CDR2 (germline): KGHDR, SFDVKD. This CDR3 has 18 amino acids. The CDR3 sequence: CAISDSGLAGIRGGEQFF. CDR3 in DNA: TGTGCCATCAGTGATTCTGGACTAGCGGGTATAAGGGGGGGTGAGCAGTTCTTC.